This section outlines one TCR beta chain sequence together with its context. Its antigen is unknown. These data come from a study of cytomegalovirus exposure and HLA in healthy donors. Across the study: About 179 million T cells yielded 100 million or so unique TCR beta sequences in earlier analysis.

Overall study findings and caveats: Within an earlier analysis, most TCR beta V segments proved productive either about 87% or about 30% of the time.

This CDR3 region has 17 residues. CDR1 and CDR2 (germline): KGHSH, LQKENI. V gave up 2 bases and J gave up 0 bases, with 13 bases separating them. Primers for the PCR totalled 60 Vbeta and 13 Jbeta. The data were produced by immunoSEQ multiplex PCR, yet TCRdb's version contains in-frame clones alone and is incomplete. In the table there are some 190,000 clones, 79% of which are singletons. This receptor was obtained from a woman in her fifties or sixties in good health and CMV-seronegative. The rearrangement links TRBV18 to TRBJ1-4, with a weak D call TRBD1 (6 bases). Sample: PBMCs. This CDR3 is CASSPSGAYATNEKLFF. The CDR3 DNA follows: TGTGCCAGCTCACCATCAGGGGCTTATGCAACTAATGAAAAACTGTTTTTT. Full variable domain (rest looked up from reference TRBV18 and TRBJ1-4): NAGVMQNPRHLVRRRGQEARLRCSPMKGHSHVYWYRQLPEEGLKFMVYLQKENIIDESGMPKERFSAEFPKEGPSILRIQQVVRGDSAAYFCASSPSGAYATNEKLFFGSGTQLSVL.